This TCR beta chain emerged from a study of shared clonotypes between healthy human individuals. The wider study: Plates per donor: three CD4 naive, three CD4 memory, two CD8 naive, one CD8 memory.

Points on this clone: Its target is unknown.

The study drew its donors from healthy HIV-negative adults without recent acute infections or vaccinations. Every contributor of samples was a Caucasian grown-up residing in Nashville, Tennessee. Study-wide results and caveats: Naive CD4 clonotypes were shared across several donors at 4% to 5%.

The repertoire was sequenced with immunoSEQ multiplex PCR; TCRdb's copy has only in-frame clones and lacks some. This table has approximately 1.5 million clones, around 98.5% appearing once. Trimming took off 0 bases at V and 0 bases at J, with 9 bases between the two ends. Germline V CDR1 and CDR2: SGHRS, YFSETQ. The CDR3 spans 15 residues. The TCR comes from a young man in good health. The genes are TRBV5-1 and TRBJ1-2; D is perhaps TRBD1 (5 bases). Material for sequencing was naive CD4+ T cells sorted from blood. Stated subset: CD45RA+ positively selected. The CDR3 region has the DNA TGCGCCAGCAGCTTGGCCGGGGGAGCTAACTATGGCTACACCTTC. Its translation is CASSLAGGANYGYTF.